Listed here is a single T cell receptor beta chain. The sample originates from a study of blood T cell repertoires in COVID-19. The CDR3 length is 17 residues. Germline V gene lookup returns CDR1 KGHSH and CDR2 LQKENI. V shed 2 bases, J shed 6 bases, and the junction held 11 bases outside the gene matches. Libraries were prepared by immunoSEQ multiplex PCR; TCRdb keeps only in-frame clonotypes and omits some of them. The repertoire consists of about 240,000 clones, with approximately 85% occurring once and the leading ten covering 5.1%. The TCR sequence derives from a man aged 45-65 years with COVID-19, enrolled during active disease. The V gene is TRBV18, the J gene TRBJ2-2; 8 nucleotides line up with TRBD2. The sequencing sample was made of peripheral blood. The CDR3 loop is CASSPEAGLSGAGELFF. In nucleotides, the CDR3 is TGTGCCAGCTCACCAGAGGCGGGCCTTAGCGGGGCCGGGGAGCTGTTTTTT.